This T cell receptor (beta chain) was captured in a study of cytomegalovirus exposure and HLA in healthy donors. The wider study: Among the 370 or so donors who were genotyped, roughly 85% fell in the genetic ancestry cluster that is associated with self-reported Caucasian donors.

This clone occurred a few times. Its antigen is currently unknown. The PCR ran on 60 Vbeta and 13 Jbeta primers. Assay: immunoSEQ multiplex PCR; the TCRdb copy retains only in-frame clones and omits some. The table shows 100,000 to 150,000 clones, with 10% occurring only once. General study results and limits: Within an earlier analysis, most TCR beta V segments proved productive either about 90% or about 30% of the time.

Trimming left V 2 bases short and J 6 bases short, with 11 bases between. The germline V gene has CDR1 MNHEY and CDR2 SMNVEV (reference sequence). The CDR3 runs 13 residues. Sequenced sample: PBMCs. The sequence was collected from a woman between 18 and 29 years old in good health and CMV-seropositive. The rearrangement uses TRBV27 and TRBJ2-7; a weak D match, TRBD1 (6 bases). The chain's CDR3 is CASSLGTPLEQYF. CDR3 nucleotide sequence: TGTGCCAGCAGTTTAGGGACACCGCTCGAGCAGTACTTC.